This T cell receptor (beta chain) is drawn from a study of tumor-infiltrating lymphocytes in glioblastoma multiforme. Whole-study results and caveats: The T cells in this sample were not sorted into functional subsets. TCR plus mutation findings rest on a single glioblastoma patient.

TCR beta libraries were built from RNA through three nested multiplex PCR rounds using modified ARM-PCR. TCRB-specific cDNA synthesis used 0.4 to 0.65 ug of total RNA. Unique molecular identifiers were not described for the libraries. TCRdb re-called the multiplex PCR reads through MiXCR, storing one row per CDR3 protein. The sample includes some 32,000 distinct CDR3 sequences, under 70% seen only once; the top ten take approximately 33%. This clonotype appeared many times. Its matching antigen is unknown. This CDR3 is built from 16 residues. Germline-derived CDR1 and CDR2 are SGHNT and YYREEE (reference sequence). The J segment lost 4 bases and the V segment lost 4 bases, leaving 5 bases of the junction unmatched.

The sequencing input was brain tumor tissue. V usage is TRBV5-4 and J usage is TRBJ2-3; TRBD2 matches at 14 bases. The source of this sequence is a male donor with glioblastoma. This CDR3 reads CASSGGTSGRPDTQYF. The CDR3 bases are TGTGCCAGCAGCGGCGGGACTAGCGGGAGACCAGATACGCAGTATTTT. The whole variable domain, remainder taken from reference TRBV5-4 and TRBJ2-3, is ETGVTQSPTHLIKTRGQQVTLRCSSQSGHNTVSWYQQALGQGPQFIFQYYREEENGRGNFPPRFSGLQFPNYSSELNVNALELDDSALYLCASSGGTSGRPDTQYFGPGTRLTVL.